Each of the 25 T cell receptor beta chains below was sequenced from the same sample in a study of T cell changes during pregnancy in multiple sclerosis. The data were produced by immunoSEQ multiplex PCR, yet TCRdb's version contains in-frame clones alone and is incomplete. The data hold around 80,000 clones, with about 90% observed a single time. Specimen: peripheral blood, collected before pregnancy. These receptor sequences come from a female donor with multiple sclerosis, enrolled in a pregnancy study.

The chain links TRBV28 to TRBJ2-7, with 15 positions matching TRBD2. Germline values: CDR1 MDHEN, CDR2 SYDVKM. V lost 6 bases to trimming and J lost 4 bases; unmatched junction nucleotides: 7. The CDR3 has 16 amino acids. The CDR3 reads CASSRGTSGRRYEQYF. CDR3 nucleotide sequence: TGTGCCAGCAGCCGGGGGACTAGCGGGAGGAGGTACGAGCAGTACTTC.

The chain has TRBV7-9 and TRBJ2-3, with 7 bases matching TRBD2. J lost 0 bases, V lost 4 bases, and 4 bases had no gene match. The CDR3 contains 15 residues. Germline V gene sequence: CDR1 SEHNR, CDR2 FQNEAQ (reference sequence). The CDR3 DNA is TGTGCCAGCAGCTGGACTAGAACTAGCACAGATACGCAGTATTTT. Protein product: CASSWTRTSTDTQYF.

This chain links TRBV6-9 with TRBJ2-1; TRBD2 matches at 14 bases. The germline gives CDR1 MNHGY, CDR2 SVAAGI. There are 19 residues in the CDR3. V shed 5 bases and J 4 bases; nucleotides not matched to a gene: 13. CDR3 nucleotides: TGTGCCAGCAGTCCTACCGGGACTAGCGGGAGCCCGTTTTACAATGAGCAGTTCTTC. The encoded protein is CASSPTGTSGSPFYNEQFF.

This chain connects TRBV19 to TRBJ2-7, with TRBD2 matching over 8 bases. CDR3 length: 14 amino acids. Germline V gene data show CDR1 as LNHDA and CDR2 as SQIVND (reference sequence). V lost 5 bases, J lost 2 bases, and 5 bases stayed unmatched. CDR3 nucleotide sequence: TGTGCCAGTAGTGAGGGACTAGGGACCTACGAGCAGTACTTC. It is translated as CASSEGLGTYEQYF.

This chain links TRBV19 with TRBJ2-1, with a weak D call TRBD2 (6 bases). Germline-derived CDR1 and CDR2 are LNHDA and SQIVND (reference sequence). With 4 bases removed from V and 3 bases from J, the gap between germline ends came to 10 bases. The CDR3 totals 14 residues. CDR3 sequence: CASSTTGGYNEQFF. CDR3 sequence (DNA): TGTGCCAGTAGTACGACCGGGGGCTACAATGAGCAGTTCTTC.

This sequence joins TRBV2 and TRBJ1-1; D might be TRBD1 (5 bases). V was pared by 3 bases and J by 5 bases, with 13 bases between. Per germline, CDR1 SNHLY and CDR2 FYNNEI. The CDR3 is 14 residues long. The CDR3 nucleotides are TGTGCCAGCAGTGAGTTGGGGGGGTGGACTGAAGCTTTCTTT. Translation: CASSELGGWTEAFF. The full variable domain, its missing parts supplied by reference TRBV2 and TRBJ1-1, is EPEVTQTPSHQVTQMGQEVILRCVPISNHLYFYWYRQILGQKVEFLVSFYNNEISEKSEIFDDQFSVERPDGSNFTLKIRSTKLEDSAMYFCASSELGGWTEAFFGQGTRLTVV.

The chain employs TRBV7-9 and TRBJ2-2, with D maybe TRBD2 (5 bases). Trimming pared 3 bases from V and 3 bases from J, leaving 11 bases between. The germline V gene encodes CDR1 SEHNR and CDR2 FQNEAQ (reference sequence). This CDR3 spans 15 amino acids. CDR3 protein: CASSFRDSHTGELFF. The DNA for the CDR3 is TGTGCCAGCAGCTTCCGGGATAGCCACACCGGGGAGCTGTTTTTT.

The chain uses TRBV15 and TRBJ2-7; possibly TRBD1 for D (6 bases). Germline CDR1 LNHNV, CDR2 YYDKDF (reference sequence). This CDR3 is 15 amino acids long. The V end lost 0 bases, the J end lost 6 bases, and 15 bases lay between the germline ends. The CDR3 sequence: CATSRDRAGAGEQYF. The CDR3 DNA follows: TGTGCCACCAGCAGAGATAGGGCAGGGGCGGGCGAGCAGTACTTC. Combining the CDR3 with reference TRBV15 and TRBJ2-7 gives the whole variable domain DAMVIQNPRYQVTQFGKPVTLSCSQTLNHNVMYWYQQKSSQAPKLLFHYYDKDFNNEADTPDNFQSRRPNTSFCFLDIRSPGLGDTAMYLCATSRDRAGAGEQYFGPGTRLTVT.

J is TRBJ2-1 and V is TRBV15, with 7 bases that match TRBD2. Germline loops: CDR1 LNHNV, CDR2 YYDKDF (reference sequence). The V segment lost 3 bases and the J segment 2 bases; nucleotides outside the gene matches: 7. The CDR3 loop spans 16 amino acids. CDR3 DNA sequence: TGTGCCACCAGCAGCAGTGGGGGGGGTACCTACAATGAGCAGTTCTTC. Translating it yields CATSSSGGGTYNEQFF. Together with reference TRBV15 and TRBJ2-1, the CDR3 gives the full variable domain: DAMVIQNPRYQVTQFGKPVTLSCSQTLNHNVMYWYQQKSSQAPKLLFHYYDKDFNNEADTPDNFQSRRPNTSFCFLDIRSPGLGDTAMYLCATSSSGGGTYNEQFFGPGTRLTVL.

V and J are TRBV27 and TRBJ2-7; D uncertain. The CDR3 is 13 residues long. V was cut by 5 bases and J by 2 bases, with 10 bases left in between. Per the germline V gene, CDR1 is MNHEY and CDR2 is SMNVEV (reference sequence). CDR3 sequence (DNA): TGTGCCAGCAGTCCACGAACACCCTACGAGCAGTACTTC. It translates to CASSPRTPYEQYF.

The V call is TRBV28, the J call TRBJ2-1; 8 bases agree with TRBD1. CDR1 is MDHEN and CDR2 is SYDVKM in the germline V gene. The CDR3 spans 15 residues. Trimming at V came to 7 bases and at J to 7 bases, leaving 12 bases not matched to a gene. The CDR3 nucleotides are TGTGCCAGCACCCAGGGACAGGTCGAGAGGAATGAGCAGTTCTTC. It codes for CASTQGQVERNEQFF.

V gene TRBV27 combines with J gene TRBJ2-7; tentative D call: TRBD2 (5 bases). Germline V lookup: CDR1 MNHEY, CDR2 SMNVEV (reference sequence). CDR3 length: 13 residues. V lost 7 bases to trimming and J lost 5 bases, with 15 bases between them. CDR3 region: CASKKRGYHEQYF. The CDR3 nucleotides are TGTGCCAGCAAGAAGCGAGGGTACCACGAGCAGTACTTC.

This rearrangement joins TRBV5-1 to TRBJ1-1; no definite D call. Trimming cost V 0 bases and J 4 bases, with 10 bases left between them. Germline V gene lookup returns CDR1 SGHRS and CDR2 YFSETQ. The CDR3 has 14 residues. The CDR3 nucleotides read TGCGCCAGCAGCTTGGGACGACAATTCACTGAAGCTTTCTTT. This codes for CASSLGRQFTEAFF.

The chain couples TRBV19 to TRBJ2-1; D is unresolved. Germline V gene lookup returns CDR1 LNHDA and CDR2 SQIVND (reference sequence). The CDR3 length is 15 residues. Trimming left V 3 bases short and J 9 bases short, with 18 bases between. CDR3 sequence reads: CASSMGRSRMGEQFF. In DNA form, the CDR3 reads TGTGCCAGTAGTATGGGCAGATCAAGGATGGGTGAGCAGTTCTTC.

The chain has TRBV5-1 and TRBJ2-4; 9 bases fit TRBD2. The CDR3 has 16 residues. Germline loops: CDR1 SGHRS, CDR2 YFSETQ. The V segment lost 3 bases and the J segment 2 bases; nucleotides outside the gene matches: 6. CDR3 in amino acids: CASSSIAGEPKNIQYF. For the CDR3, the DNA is TGCGCCAGCAGCTCCATAGCGGGAGAACCCAAAAACATTCAGTACTTC.

This CDR3 reads CASSLGPSGLAGGFNEQFF. Here the CDR3 DNA reads TGTGCCAGCAGCTTAGGCCCTTCGGGACTAGCGGGAGGGTTTAATGAGCAGTTCTTC. The rearrangement links TRBV7-9 to TRBJ2-1; TRBD2 matches at 16 bases. CDR1 is SEHNR, CDR2 FQNEAQ, per germline (reference sequence). Germline trimming cut 1 base from V and 7 bases from J; bases unmatched to any gene: 10. The CDR3 is 19 residues long.

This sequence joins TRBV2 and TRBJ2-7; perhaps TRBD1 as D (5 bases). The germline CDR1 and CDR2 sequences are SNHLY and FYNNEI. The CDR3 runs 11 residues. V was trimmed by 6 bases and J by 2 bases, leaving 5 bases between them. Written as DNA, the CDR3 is TGTGCCAGCAGGGGGCCCTACGAGCAGTACTTC. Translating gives CASRGPYEQYF. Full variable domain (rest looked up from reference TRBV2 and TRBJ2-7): EPEVTQTPSHQVTQMGQEVILRCVPISNHLYFYWYRQILGQKVEFLVSFYNNEISEKSEIFDDQFSVERPDGSNFTLKIRSTKLEDSAMYFCASRGPYEQYFGPGTRLTVT.

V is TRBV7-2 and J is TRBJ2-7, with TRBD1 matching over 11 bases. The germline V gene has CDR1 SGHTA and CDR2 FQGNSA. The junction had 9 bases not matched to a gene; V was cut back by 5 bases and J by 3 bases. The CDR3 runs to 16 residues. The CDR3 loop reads CASSQDRGRGFYEQYF. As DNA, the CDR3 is TGTGCCAGCAGCCAGGACAGGGGGCGCGGATTCTACGAGCAGTACTTC.

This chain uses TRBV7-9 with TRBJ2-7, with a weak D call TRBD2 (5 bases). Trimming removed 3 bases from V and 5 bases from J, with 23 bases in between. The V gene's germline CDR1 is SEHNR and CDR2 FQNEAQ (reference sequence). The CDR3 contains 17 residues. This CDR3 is CASSLGYSGESIDEQYF. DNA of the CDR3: TGTGCCAGCAGCTTGGGGTACTCTGGGGAGTCGATAGACGAGCAGTACTTC.

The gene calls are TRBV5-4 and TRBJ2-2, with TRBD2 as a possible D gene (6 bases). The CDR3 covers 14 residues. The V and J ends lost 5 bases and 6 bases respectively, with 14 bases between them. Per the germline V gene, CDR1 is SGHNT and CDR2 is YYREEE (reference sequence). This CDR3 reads CASRTEGRAGELFF. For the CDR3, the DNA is TGTGCCAGCAGGACGGAGGGCCGGGCCGGGGAGCTGTTTTTT.

In DNA, the CDR3 is TGTGCCAGCAGTTTTCGGGTACCTGTTTACGAGCAGTACTTC. It specifies CASSFRVPVYEQYF. J is TRBJ2-7 and V is TRBV28, with D unclear. V lost 3 bases and J 4 bases, leaving 13 bases between the germline ends. This CDR3 is built from 14 residues. The germline V gene encodes CDR1 MDHEN and CDR2 SYDVKM.

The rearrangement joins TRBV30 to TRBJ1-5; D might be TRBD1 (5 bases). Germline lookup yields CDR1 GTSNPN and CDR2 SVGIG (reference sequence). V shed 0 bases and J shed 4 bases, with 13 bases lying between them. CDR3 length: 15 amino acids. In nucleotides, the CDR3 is TGTGCCTGGAGTGTATCGAGCAGGGCAAATCAGCCCCAGCATTTT. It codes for CAWSVSSRANQPQHF.

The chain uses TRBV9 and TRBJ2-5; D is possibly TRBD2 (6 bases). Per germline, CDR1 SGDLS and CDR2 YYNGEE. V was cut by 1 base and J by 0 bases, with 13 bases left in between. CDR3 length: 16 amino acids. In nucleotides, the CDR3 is TGTGCCAGCAGCGTATCCCCGCTAGCGAACCAAGAGACCCAGTACTTC. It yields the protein CASSVSPLANQETQYF.

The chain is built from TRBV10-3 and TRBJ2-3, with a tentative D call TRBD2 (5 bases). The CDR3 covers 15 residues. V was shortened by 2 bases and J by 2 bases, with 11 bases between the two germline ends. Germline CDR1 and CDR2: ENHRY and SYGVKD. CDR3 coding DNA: TGTGCCATCAGTGAGAGTCTAGCAGACACAGATACGCAGTATTTT. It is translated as CAISESLADTDTQYF.

DNA for the CDR3: TGCAGCGCCGAAGCGGGGGCGCACCGGGGGGGAGAGACCCAGTACTTC. Translation: CSAEAGAHRGGETQYF. The chain links TRBV29-1 to TRBJ2-5; 8 nucleotides align to TRBD2. V shed 7 bases and J 4 bases; nucleotides not matched to a gene: 17. This CDR3 comprises 16 residues. The germline V gene has CDR1 SQVTM and CDR2 ANQGSEA.